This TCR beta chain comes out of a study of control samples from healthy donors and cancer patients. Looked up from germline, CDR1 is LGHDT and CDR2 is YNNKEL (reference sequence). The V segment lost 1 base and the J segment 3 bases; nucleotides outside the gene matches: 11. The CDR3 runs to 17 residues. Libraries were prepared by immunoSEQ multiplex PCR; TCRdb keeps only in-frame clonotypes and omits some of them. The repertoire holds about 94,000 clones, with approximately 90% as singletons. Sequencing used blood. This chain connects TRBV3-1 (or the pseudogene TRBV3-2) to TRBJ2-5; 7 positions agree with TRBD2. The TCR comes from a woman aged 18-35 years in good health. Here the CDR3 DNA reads TGTGCCAGCAGCCAAGGGACTAGAGGTATTAGGGAAGAGACCCAGTACTTC. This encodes CASSQGTRGIREETQYF.